The 16 T cell receptor beta chains below were found in one sample sequenced in a study of metastatic and nonmetastatic thyroid tumors. All patients were treatment-naive before thyroid surgery. TCRdb re-clonotyped the PCR reads via MiXCR. The sample includes 34,000 or so clones, about 20% of them seen just once. Sequencing was carried out using blood. These receptors were collected from a female donor with papillary thyroid cancer or a benign thyroid nodule (not recorded which). Some clones in this sample may be carry-over from other donors' samples.

The chain uses TRBV6-1 and TRBJ2-7; 8 bases line up with TRBD2. The CDR3 is 15 amino acids. Germline CDR1 MNHNS, CDR2 SASEGT. Germline trimming cut 7 bases from V and 2 bases from J; bases unmatched to any gene: 10. The CDR3 nucleotides read TGTGCCAGCACCTATGGAGCGGGAGTGGCCTACGAGCAGTACTTC. Translated, it gives CASTYGAGVAYEQYF.

This clone has a count of ten or more. The V and J genes are TRBV6-1 and TRBJ2-3; D gene unclear. Trimming took 1 base from V and 1 from J, leaving 3 bases between them. CDR1 is MNHNS, CDR2 SASEGT, per germline. This CDR3 comprises 13 residues. The CDR3 here is CASSEGRTDTQYF. In DNA, the CDR3 is TGTGCCAGCAGTGAAGGGCGCACAGATACGCAGTATTTT.

This clone was picked up many times. V is TRBV19 and J is TRBJ1-4; TRBD1 matches at 8 bases. This CDR3 spans 16 amino acids. Germline loops: CDR1 LNHDA, CDR2 SQIVND (reference sequence). The J segment lost 3 bases and the V segment lost 6 bases, leaving 9 bases of the junction unmatched. This CDR3 is CASRRAGGPANEKLFF. CDR3 coding DNA: TGTGCCAGTAGACGGGCAGGGGGCCCGGCTAATGAAAAACTGTTTTTT. The whole variable domain, remainder taken from reference TRBV19 and TRBJ1-4, is DGGITQSPKYLFRKEGQNVTLSCEQNLNHDAMYWYRQDPGQGLRLIYYSQIVNDFQKGDIAEGYSVSREKKESFPLTVTSAQKNPTAFYLCASRRAGGPANEKLFFGSGTQLSVL.

CDR3 bases: TGCAGTGCTAGGGTACAGGGCCTCTCCTACGAGCAGTACTTC. Translation gives CSARVQGLSYEQYF. The V gene is TRBV20-1, the J gene TRBJ2-7, with D maybe TRBD1 (6 bases). There are 14 residues in the CDR3. Germline assignment: CDR1 DFQATT and CDR2 SNEGSKA (reference sequence). V shed 3 bases and J shed 0 bases, with 12 bases lying between them.

On this clone: No conserved phenylalanine or tryptophan ends this CDR3, so it is likely a read error. The limits of the CDR3 on the DNA are not certain, so only TCRdb's listed CDR3 is given. The rearrangement joins TRBV13 to TRBJ2-1; the D segment call TRBD1 is taken from the table without a DNA check. The CDR3 length is 16 residues, termini included. Germline V gene data show CDR1 as PRHDT and CDR2 as FYEKMQ (reference sequence). This CDR3 reads CASSLNGAPEYNEQVC.

The chain has TRBV6-5 and TRBJ1-5; no clear D gene. Per the germline V gene, CDR1 is MNHEY and CDR2 is SVGAGI. The germline V and J ends were trimmed by 10 bases and 9 bases, with 10 bases remaining between them. There are 10 residues in the CDR3. This CDR3 reads CATLIRPQHF. In DNA, the CDR3 is TGTGCCACTTTAATCAGGCCCCAGCATTTT.

The chain joins TRBV2 to TRBJ1-1; D remains ambiguous. The germline V gene encodes CDR1 SNHLY and CDR2 FYNNEI. This CDR3 region has 13 residues. The V gene lost 3 bases and the J gene lost 4 bases, with 9 bases spanning the gap. The CDR3 DNA reads as TGTGCCAGCAGTGATGTTGGAGGCACTGAAGCTTTCTTT. Its translation: CASSDVGGTEAFF.

This clone ranks as medium-sized. This chain links TRBV3-1 with TRBJ1-6; D is ambiguous. This CDR3 has 14 amino acids. V lost 1 base and J 9 bases, leaving 10 bases between the germline ends. Germline V gene data show CDR1 as LGHDT and CDR2 as YNNKEL (reference sequence). This CDR3 is CASSQGQDRSPLHF. The CDR3 DNA is TGTGCCAGCAGCCAAGGGCAAGACCGTTCACCCCTCCACTTT.

This clone was observed a handful of times. The chain carries TRBV6-5 and TRBJ1-5; D not certain. Germline V gives CDR1 MNHEY, CDR2 SVGAGI. V gave up 4 bases and J gave up 0 bases, with 7 bases separating them. The CDR3 runs to 14 residues. The DNA of the CDR3 is TGTGCCAGCAGTTGGTCCGATAGCAATCAGCCCCAGCATTTT. Translating gives CASSWSDSNQPQHF.

This clone occurred many times. Just one base apart from a much larger clone, this may be a read error. The conserved phenylalanine or tryptophan is not found at the CDR3 terminus, so this likely reflects a read error. The chain links TRBV20-1 to TRBJ1-5; D call uncertain. The CDR3 loop spans 14 amino acids. CDR1 and CDR2 (germline): DFQATT, SNEGSKA (reference sequence). V was clipped by 1 base and J by 5 bases, with 12 bases between them. The CDR3 DNA is TGCAGTGCTAGAGGGACCGGGCACTATCAGCCCCAGCATCTT. This translates into CSARGTGHYQPQHL.

This clone was found many times. This chain uses TRBV6-1 with TRBJ1-1, with D possibly TRBD1 on 5 matching bases. Trimming took off 10 bases at V and 4 bases at J, with 16 bases between the two ends. The length of the CDR3 is 13 residues. CDR1 is MNHNS and CDR2 is SASEGT in the germline V gene. The CDR3 region is CAIKGQGFTEAFF. Written as DNA, the CDR3 is TGTGCCATCAAAGGTCAGGGATTCACTGAAGCTTTCTTT.

This clone was counted between two and nine times. The chain joins TRBV12-3 or TRBV12-4 to TRBJ2-3; TRBD1 matches 7 bases. Unmatched junction bases numbered 1, after V lost 3 bases and J lost 4 bases. There are 13 residues in the CDR3. CDR3 loop: CASSLQGADTQYF. In nucleotides, the CDR3 is TGTGCCAGCAGTTTGCAGGGGGCAGATACGCAGTATTTT.

This clone was detected many times. A read error may be the cause here, since a much bigger clone is one base away. V is TRBV11-1 and J is TRBJ1-1; 7 bases map to TRBD1. The CDR3 has 14 amino acids. The germline V gene encodes CDR1 SGHAT and CDR2 FQDESV (reference sequence). In DNA form, the CDR3 reads TGTGCCAGCAGCCCAGGACAGGTGAACACTGAAGCTCTCTTT. Its protein is CASSPGQVNTEALF.

This sequence joins TRBV6-1 and TRBJ2-3; D is tentatively TRBD1 or TRBD2 (5 bases each). The CDR3 has 17 amino acids. Trimming took off 1 base at V and 4 bases at J, with 18 bases between the two ends. Germline CDR1 is MNHNS and CDR2 is SASEGT. CDR3 protein: CASSEVPAGSHSDTQYF. Written as DNA, the CDR3 is TGTGCCAGCAGTGAAGTCCCGGCAGGGAGTCACTCAGATACGCAGTATTTT.

This clone was counted many times. This chain connects TRBV6-4 to TRBJ2-7; no firm D call. The length of the CDR3 is 13 residues. V was pared by 0 bases and J by 6 bases, with 9 bases between. The V gene's germline CDR1 is MRHNA and CDR2 SNTAGT. The CDR3 loop reads CASSDSTVTEQYF. CDR3 in DNA: TGTGCCAGCAGTGACTCCACGGTTACCGAGCAGTACTTC.

The rearrangement links TRBV27 to TRBJ2-3, with D unclear. This CDR3 is 14 amino acids long. Germline CDR1 reads MNHEY; CDR2 reads SMNVEV (reference sequence). Between the trimmed V and J ends, which lost 5 bases and 4 bases, there was a span of 13 bases. The CDR3 protein is CASSDLLVADTQYF. The CDR3, as DNA: TGTGCCAGCAGTGACCTGTTGGTCGCAGATACGCAGTATTTT.